A single sample gave rise to the 10 T cell receptor beta chains below, sequenced in a study of radiotherapy plus CTLA-4 blockade in lung cancer (dated by TCRdb to 2016 to 2018). The library was produced with the immunoSEQ multiplex PCR assay. This is the immuneACCESS table as TCRdb keeps it, with only in-frame sequences that have V and J called. A part of the clones is gone; compared with another copy, unresolved V genes explain less than half, and the rest is unexplained. The table for this sample lists tens of thousands of clones; about 78% of them were counted only once. Approximately 3.8% of the sample rests with the top ten. The sequencing here drew on peripheral blood, taken from a patient treated with radiotherapy plus ipilimumab. These receptors all come from a human donor with non-small cell lung cancer who had a partial response to radiotherapy plus ipilimumab. Some clones in this sample may be carry-over from other donors' samples.

The sample holds a few counts of this clone. The chain is built from TRBV6-1 and TRBJ1-1, with unresolved D. The germline V gene has CDR1 MNHNS and CDR2 SASEGT. There are 14 residues in the CDR3. V lost 7 bases and J 1 base, leaving 13 bases between the germline ends. CDR3 coding DNA: TGTGCCAGCACCCGCCGGCGGGCGAACACTGAAGCTTTCTTT. Residues: CASTRRRANTEAFF.

The chain uses TRBV27 and TRBJ2-7, with 8 bases fitting TRBD1. CDR3 length equals 14 residues. Looked up from germline, CDR1 is MNHEY and CDR2 is SMNVEV (reference sequence). The ends lost 6 bases at V and 3 bases at J; junction bases unmatched: 7. The CDR3, as DNA: TGTGCCAGCAGGCCGGGACAGGCTGGCTACGAGCAGTACTTC. Protein: CASRPGQAGYEQYF.

The chain links TRBV29-1 to TRBJ2-2, with TRBD2 as a possible D gene (7 bases). Trimming took 4 bases from V and 7 from J, leaving 16 bases between them. Germline V gene lookup returns CDR1 SQVTM and CDR2 ANQGSEA. The CDR3 sequence is 14 residues long. The CDR3 here is CSVGGGQRDGELFF. The CDR3 coding sequence is TGCAGCGTTGGGGGGGGGCAAAGGGACGGGGAGCTGTTTTTT.

V usage is TRBV5-4 and J usage is TRBJ1-2; 7 bases map to TRBD1. Trimming removed 0 bases from V and 1 base from J; junction bases left unmatched: 6. The CDR3 extends over 16 amino acids. The germline CDR1 and CDR2 sequences are SGHNT and YYREEE (reference sequence). This chain's CDR3 is CASSLDLGTVNYGYTF. The CDR3 DNA reads TGTGCCAGCAGCTTGGATCTCGGGACAGTTAACTATGGCTACACCTTC.

This sequence joins TRBV6-1 and TRBJ1-2; 9 bases fit TRBD1. Germline V gene lookup returns CDR1 MNHNS and CDR2 SASEGT. The CDR3 covers 14 residues. V trimming: 5 bases; J trimming: 5 bases; junction bases outside the gene matches: 6. Here the CDR3 DNA reads TGTGCCAGCAGTCGGGACAGGGAAGGGTATGGCTACACCTTC. Translating it yields CASSRDREGYGYTF.

This chain uses TRBV18 with TRBJ1-1; tentative D call: TRBD1 (6 bases). The CDR3 totals 14 residues. Deletions cut 3 bases from V and 1 base from J, with 9 bases between. Germline V gene sequence: CDR1 KGHSH, CDR2 LQKENI. This CDR3 is CASSPTGSNTEAFF. The CDR3, as DNA: TGTGCCAGCTCACCGACAGGTTCGAACACTGAAGCTTTCTTT.

The chain has TRBV6-5 and TRBJ2-7, with 8 bases fitting TRBD2. Losses at the gene ends were 5 bases for V and 2 bases for J; bases not matched to a gene: 8. This CDR3 comprises 15 residues. The germline V gene encodes CDR1 MNHEY and CDR2 SVGAGI. CDR3 sequence reads: CASSQTLAGTYEQYF. CDR3 bases: TGTGCCAGCAGTCAGACGTTAGCGGGGACCTACGAGCAGTACTTC.

This clone was counted a single time. The rearrangement links TRBV15 to TRBJ1-5; D is ambiguous. The V and J ends lost 8 bases and 6 bases respectively, with 17 bases between them. Germline V gives CDR1 LNHNV, CDR2 YYDKDF (reference sequence). The CDR3 length is 14 residues. The CDR3: CATWSGLGPQPQHF. The CDR3 DNA reads as TGTGCCACCTGGAGCGGACTTGGGCCTCAGCCCCAGCATTTT.

The CDR3 spells CASRGGRAGSYEQYF. The CDR3 DNA reads as TGTGCCAGCAGGGGGGGCAGAGCGGGATCCTACGAGCAGTACTTC. V is TRBV28 and J is TRBJ2-5, with a weak D call TRBD2 (7 bases). The J call may be faulty, since TRBJ2-7 better matches the DNA end. The CDR3 is 15 residues long. Germline V CDR1 and CDR2: MDHEN, SYDVKM.

The count of this clone is one. This sequence joins TRBV7-2 and TRBJ1-2, with a possible D match to TRBD1 (6 bases). With 8 bases removed from V and 4 bases from J, the gap between germline ends came to 23 bases. Germline V gene data show CDR1 as SGHTA and CDR2 as FQGNSA. This CDR3 region has 16 residues. The CDR3 region has the DNA TGTGCCAGCGGAACAGGGCTGGGGGCTTCGCTCTATGGCTACACCTTC. Translation: CASGTGLGASLYGYTF.